One sample yielded the 24 T cell receptor beta chains listed below, sequenced in a study of glioma-infiltrating T cells. Amplification of TCR alpha and beta CDR3 regions from RNA used iRepertoire nested multiplex PCR. TCRdb reanalysed the multiplex PCR reads using MiXCR and keeps one entry per CDR3 protein. The top ten clones hold about 30% of a sample with about 110,000 distinct CDR3 sequences, less than 30% of them seen once. Sample: glioma tissue, nonneoplastic brain tissue, or PBMCs (not recorded which). These receptors were obtained from a human donor with low-grade glioma or glioblastoma, undergoing nonglioma brain surgery, or in good health (not recorded which).

This clonotype was detected once. The junction and the germline gene differ at one end; a read error may be behind it. This chain joins TRBV6-5 and TRBJ2-1, with 7 nucleotides matching TRBD1. The CDR3 is 16 amino acids. Germline assignment: CDR1 MNHEY and CDR2 SVGAGI. The CDR3 is CGSRESTGSSYNEHFF. The CDR3 nucleotides are TGTGGCAGCAGGGAGTCGACAGGGAGCTCCTACAATGAGCACTTCTTC.

The sample holds many counts of this clonotype. This chain connects TRBV29-1 to TRBJ1-2, with 9 bases aligning to TRBD1. There are 11 residues in the CDR3. V was pared by 4 bases and J by 10 bases, with 4 bases of the junction left unmatched. In germline, CDR1 is SQVTM, CDR2 ANQGSEA. The CDR3 region has the DNA TGCAGCGTTGCACAGGGGGCGGACTACACCTTC. The encoded protein is CSVAQGADYTF.

The chain couples TRBV6-5 to TRBJ1-2, with 11 nucleotides matching TRBD1. V lost 1 base and J lost 4; bases outside the gene matches: 8. CDR1 and CDR2 (germline): MNHEY, SVGAGI. This CDR3 is 17 amino acids long. CDR3: CASSYFRTGGAAYGYTF. The CDR3 DNA is TGTGCCAGCAGTTACTTTAGGACAGGGGGCGCGGCCTATGGCTACACCTTC.

J is TRBJ2-7 and V is TRBV7-2; tentatively, D is TRBD2 (5 bases). Deletions cut 4 bases from V and 2 bases from J, with 15 bases between. The germline gives CDR1 SGHTA, CDR2 FQGNSA. The CDR3 is made up of 15 amino acids. CDR3 sequence (DNA): TGTGCCAGCAGCTGGAGGCCAGGCGGAACCTACGAGCAGTACTTC. Its protein product is CASSWRPGGTYEQYF. The full variable domain, with the rest looked up from reference TRBV7-2 and TRBJ2-7, is GAGVSQSPSNKVTEKGKDVELRCDPISGHTALYWYRQSLGQGLEFLIYFQGNSAPDKSGLPSDRFSAERTGGSVSTLTIQRTQQEDSAVYLCASSWRPGGTYEQYFGPGTRLTVT.

In its sample, this clonotype was seen many times. The gene calls are TRBV4-1 and TRBJ2-1; D gene ambiguous. Trimming removed 3 bases at V and 6 bases at J, with 12 bases between. The CDR3 has 14 amino acids. Germline CDR1 reads MGHRA; CDR2 reads YSYEKL. CDR3 in DNA: TGCGCCAGCAGCCAGGCTCTAGTAGGCAATGAGCAGTTCTTC. Its translation: CASSQALVGNEQFF.

This clonotype was observed many times. The chain employs TRBV5-4 and TRBJ1-1; weak D call: TRBD1 (6 bases). The V end lost 1 base, the J end lost 4 bases, and 11 bases lay between the germline ends. CDR3 length equals 14 residues. Germline CDR1 SGHNT, CDR2 YYREEE (reference sequence). Here the CDR3 DNA reads TGTGCCAGCAGCTTGCAGGGGTATTCCACTGAAGCTTTCTTT. Protein: CASSLQGYSTEAFF.

This clonotype was seen ten or more times. The chain links TRBV7-3 to TRBJ1-3; 9 bases line up with TRBD1. Germline CDR1 and CDR2: SGHTA and FQGTGA. Trimming cost V 0 bases and J 2 bases; bases outside gene matches: 2. The CDR3 contains 16 residues. CDR3 nucleotides: TGTGCCAGCAGCTTAACGGGGGACAGGGCTGGAAACACCATATATTTT. Translated, it gives CASSLTGDRAGNTIYF.

This clonotype appeared many times. The chain recombines TRBV7-9 with TRBJ2-1; D not resolved. The V and J ends lost 1 base and 9 bases respectively, with 16 bases between them. Germline V CDR1 and CDR2: SEHNR, FQNEAQ (reference sequence). This CDR3 spans 15 amino acids. The CDR3 reads CASSLVGSRIREQFF. The CDR3 bases are TGTGCCAGCAGCTTAGTGGGTAGCAGGATACGTGAGCAGTTCTTC.

Ten or more counts support this clonotype. DNA of the CDR3: TGTGCCAGCAGTGTCCCCGGGACTAGCGGGGGGAATGAGCAGTTCTTC. It encodes CASSVPGTSGGNEQFF. The chain carries TRBV25-1 and TRBJ2-1; 15 bases agree with TRBD2. The CDR3 has 16 amino acids. Unmatched junction bases numbered 5, after V lost 4 bases and J lost 7 bases. The germline V gene encodes CDR1 MGHDK and CDR2 SYGVNS.

This clonotype appeared many times. The gene calls are TRBV7-6 and TRBJ2-5; tentative D call: TRBD2 (6 bases). Deletions cut 2 bases from V and 2 bases from J, with 9 bases between. The germline V gene encodes CDR1 SGHVS and CDR2 FNYEAQ. This CDR3 region has 14 residues. CDR3 region: CASSLMEGQETQYF. DNA for the CDR3: TGTGCCAGCAGCTTAATGGAGGGGCAAGAGACCCAGTACTTC.

In this sample, this clonotype turned up many times. The rearrangement joins TRBV4-2 to TRBJ2-3; D call uncertain. The CDR3 extends over 15 amino acids. Germline CDR1 LGHNA, CDR2 YNFKEQ. V was pared by 0 bases and J by 1 base, with 8 bases between. The CDR3, as DNA: TGTGCCAGCAGCCAAGACGGTAGCCGCACAGATACGCAGTATTTT. Translated, it gives CASSQDGSRTDTQYF.

Sample share makes this clonotype medium-sized. This chain joins TRBV6-1 and TRBJ2-7, with 7 bases fitting TRBD1. V shed 5 bases and J 6 bases; nucleotides not matched to a gene: 10. Germline lookup yields CDR1 MNHNS and CDR2 SASEGT. The CDR3 is 14 residues long. The CDR3 loop reads CASSLFLTGAEQYF. The CDR3 DNA reads TGTGCCAGCAGTCTCTTCTTAACAGGGGCCGAGCAGTACTTC.

This clonotype was seen many times. This chain connects TRBV5-1 to TRBJ1-3; unclear D gene. Germline assignment: CDR1 SGHRS and CDR2 YFSETQ. Trimming shortened V by 0 bases and J by 2 bases, and 9 bases separated the two germline ends. The CDR3 covers 15 residues. The CDR3 coding sequence is TGCGCCAGCAGCTTGGACGGTCGGGCTGGAAACACCATATATTTT. Amino acid sequence: CASSLDGRAGNTIYF.

V and J are TRBV29-1 and TRBJ2-2, with 13 bases aligning to TRBD2. With 5 bases clipped from V and 4 bases from J, the junction kept 7 bases outside the gene matches. There are 16 residues in the CDR3. CDR1 is SQVTM and CDR2 is ANQGSEA in the germline V gene. CDR3 nucleotide sequence: TGCAGCGTTCGGACTAGCGGGAGACGGGGCACCGGGGAGCTGTTTTTT. As protein: CSVRTSGRRGTGELFF.

Points on this clonotype: A read error is possible here, since a much larger clone lies one base away. The chain employs TRBV12-3 or TRBV12-4 and TRBJ1-1, with TRBD1 matching over 12 bases. The CDR3 runs to 17 residues. The V gene end was trimmed by 3 bases and the J gene end by 1 base; junction bases not matched to a gene: 6. CDR3 sequence: CASSFGTGGLGNTEAFF. The DNA of the CDR3 is TGTGCCAGCAGTTTTGGGACAGGGGGCTTAGGGAACACTGAAGCTTTCTTT.

This clonotype was detected many times. V usage is TRBV29-1 and J usage is TRBJ1-1, with D uncertain. Deletions cut 7 bases from V and 1 base from J, with 13 bases between. The CDR3 consists of 13 residues. Germline V gene data show CDR1 as SQVTM and CDR2 as ANQGSEA. The CDR3 region is CSARGNWNTEAFF. In DNA form, the CDR3 reads TGCAGCGCCCGGGGTAACTGGAACACTGAAGCTTTCTTT.

This chain links TRBV14 with TRBJ2-7; no firm D call. The CDR3 covers 13 residues. Germline CDR1 and CDR2: SGHDN and FVKESK. V dropped 2 bases and J dropped 3 bases, with 8 bases sitting between them. The CDR3 sequence: CASSQNSFYEQYF. As DNA, the CDR3 is TGTGCCAGCAGCCAAAACAGTTTCTACGAGCAGTACTTC.

Details on this clonotype: This may arise from a read error, as a much more abundant clone is one base away. The J gene is TRBJ2-1, the V gene TRBV9; D remains ambiguous. CDR3 length: 15 amino acids. Between the trimmed V and J ends, which lost 0 bases and 9 bases, there was a span of 16 bases. CDR1 SGDLS and CDR2 YYNGEE come from the germline V gene. The CDR3 DNA is TGTGCCAGCAGCGTAGAATCAACTTATCGAAGTGAGCAGTTCTTC. This translates into CASSVESTYRSEQFF.

Many counts were recorded for this clonotype. V and J are TRBV28 and TRBJ2-6; D perhaps matches TRBD1 (6 bases). The germline V and J ends were trimmed by 5 bases and 4 bases, with 15 bases remaining between them. CDR1 and CDR2 from the germline V gene are MDHEN and SYDVKM. This CDR3 is built from 16 residues. The CDR3 spells CASSIRQAPGANVLTF. CDR3 sequence (DNA): TGTGCCAGCAGTATCCGACAGGCCCCCGGGGCCAACGTCCTGACTTTC. Variable domain in full (rest from reference TRBV28 and TRBJ2-6): DVKVTQSSRYLVKRTGEKVFLECVQDMDHENMFWYRQDPGLGLRLIYFSYDVKMKEKGDIPEGYSVSREKKERFSLILESASTNQTSMYLCASSIRQAPGANVLTFGAGSRLTVL.

This clonotype was seen ten or more times. The genes are TRBV10-1 and TRBJ2-1; no definite D call. The CDR3 contains 15 residues. Trimming removed 6 bases at V and 0 bases at J, with 12 bases between. The germline CDR1 and CDR2 sequences are WNHNN and SYGVQD (reference sequence). CDR3 in DNA: TGCGCCAGCAGAGCGACTTCCAGCTCCTACAATGAGCAGTTCTTC. It is translated as CASRATSSSYNEQFF.

This clonotype has at least ten counts. The chain has TRBV28 and TRBJ2-1; 8 bases match TRBD2. The CDR3 has 15 amino acids. Trimming removed 3 bases from V and 7 bases from J; junction bases left unmatched: 8. From germline, CDR1 is MDHEN and CDR2 SYDVKM. The CDR3 sequence is CASSFYGGGGNEQFF. In DNA, the CDR3 is TGTGCCAGCAGTTTCTACGGGGGGGGCGGAAATGAGCAGTTCTTC.

In regard to this clonotype: The junction shows a germline mismatch at one end, possibly a read error. This chain joins TRBV27 and TRBJ1-2, with TRBD1 matching over 8 bases. Germline V lookup: CDR1 MNHEY, CDR2 SMNVEV (reference sequence). This CDR3 has 14 residues. The CDR3 coding sequence is TGTGCCAGCAGAAAAACGACAGGGGACTATGGATACGCCTTC. Translation: CASRKTTGDYGYAF.

This clonotype has ten or more counts. V and J are TRBV7-3 and TRBJ2-3, with D possibly called TRBD1 or TRBD2 (6 bases each). The V end was cut by 5 bases, the J end by 0 bases, with 18 bases between. This CDR3 contains 17 residues. Germline loops: CDR1 SGHTA, CDR2 FQGTGA. CDR3 nucleotide sequence: TGTGCCAGCAGCCAAAAGGGGGGCTCAGCTAGCACAGATACGCAGTATTTT. Translation: CASSQKGGSASTDTQYF.

Details on this clonotype: A much larger clone sits a single nucleotide away, making a read error possible. J is TRBJ1-2 and V is TRBV19, with 9 positions matching TRBD1. This CDR3 is 16 amino acids long. Germline CDR1 reads LNHDA; CDR2 reads SQIVND (reference sequence). The CDR3 region is CASTRTGVTRNYGYSF. CDR3 nucleotide sequence: TGTGCCAGTACACGGACAGGGGTAACTCGAAACTATGGCTACTCCTTC. The variable domain in full, with the rest retrieved from reference TRBV19 and TRBJ1-2, is DGGITQSPKYLFRKEGQNVTLSCEQNLNHDAMYWYRQDPGQGLRLIYYSQIVNDFQKGDIAEGYSVSREKKESFPLTVTSAQKNPTAFYLCASTRTGVTRNYGYSFGSGTRLTVV.